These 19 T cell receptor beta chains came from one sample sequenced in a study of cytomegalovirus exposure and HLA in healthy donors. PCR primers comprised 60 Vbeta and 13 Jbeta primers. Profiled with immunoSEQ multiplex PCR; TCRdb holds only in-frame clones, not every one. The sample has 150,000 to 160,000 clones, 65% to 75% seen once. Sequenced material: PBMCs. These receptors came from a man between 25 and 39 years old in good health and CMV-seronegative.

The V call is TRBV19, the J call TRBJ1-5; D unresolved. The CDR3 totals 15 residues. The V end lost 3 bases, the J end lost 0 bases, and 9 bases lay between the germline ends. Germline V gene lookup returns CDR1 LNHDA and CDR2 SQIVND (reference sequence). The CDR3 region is CASSIGLLSNQPQHF. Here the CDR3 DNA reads TGTGCCAGTAGTATCGGACTGCTTAGCAATCAGCCCCAGCATTTT.

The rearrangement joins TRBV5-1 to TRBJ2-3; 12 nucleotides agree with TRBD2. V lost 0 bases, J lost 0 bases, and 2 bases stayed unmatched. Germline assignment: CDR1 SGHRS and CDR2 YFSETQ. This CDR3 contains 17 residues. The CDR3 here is CASSLVGLAGSTDTQYF. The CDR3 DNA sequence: TGCGCCAGCAGCTTGGTAGGACTAGCGGGGAGCACAGATACGCAGTATTTT.

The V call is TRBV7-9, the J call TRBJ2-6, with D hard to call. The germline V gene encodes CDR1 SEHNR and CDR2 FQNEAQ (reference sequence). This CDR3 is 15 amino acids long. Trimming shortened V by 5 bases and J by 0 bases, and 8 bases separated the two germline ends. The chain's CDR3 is CASSVDISGANVLTF. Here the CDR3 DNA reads TGTGCCAGCAGCGTCGACATCTCTGGGGCCAACGTCCTGACTTTC.

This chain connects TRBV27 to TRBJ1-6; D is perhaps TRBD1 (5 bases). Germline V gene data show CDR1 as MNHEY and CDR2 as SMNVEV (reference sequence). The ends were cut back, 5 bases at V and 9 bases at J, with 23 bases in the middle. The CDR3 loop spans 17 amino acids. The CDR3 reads CASSRIGGGQQGSPLHF. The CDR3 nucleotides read TGTGCCAGCAGTCGAATCGGGGGAGGACAACAAGGTTCACCCCTCCACTTT.

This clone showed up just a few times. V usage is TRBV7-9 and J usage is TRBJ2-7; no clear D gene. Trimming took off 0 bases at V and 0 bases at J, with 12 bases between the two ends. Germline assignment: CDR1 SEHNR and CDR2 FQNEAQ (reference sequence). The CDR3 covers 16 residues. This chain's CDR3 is CASSLALSSSSYEQYF. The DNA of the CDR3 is TGTGCCAGCAGCTTAGCGCTCTCCAGTTCCTCCTACGAGCAGTACTTC.

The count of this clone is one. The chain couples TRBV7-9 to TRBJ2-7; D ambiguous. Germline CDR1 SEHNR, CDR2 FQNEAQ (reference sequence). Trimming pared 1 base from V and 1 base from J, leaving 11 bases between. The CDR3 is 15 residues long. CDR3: CASSLVSDGSYEQYF. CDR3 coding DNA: TGTGCCAGCAGCTTAGTATCTGACGGGTCCTACGAGCAGTACTTC.

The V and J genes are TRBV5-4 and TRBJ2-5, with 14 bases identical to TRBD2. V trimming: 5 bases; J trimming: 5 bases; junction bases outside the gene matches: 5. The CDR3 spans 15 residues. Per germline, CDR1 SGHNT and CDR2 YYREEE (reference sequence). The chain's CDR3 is CASRGTSGGLETQYF. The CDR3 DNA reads TGTGCCAGCAGGGGGACTAGCGGGGGCCTGGAGACCCAGTACTTC.

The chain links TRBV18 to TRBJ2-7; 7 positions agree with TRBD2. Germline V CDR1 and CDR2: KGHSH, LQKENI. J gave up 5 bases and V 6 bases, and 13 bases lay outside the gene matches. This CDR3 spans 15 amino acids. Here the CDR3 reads CASSPNQASGDEQYF. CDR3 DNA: TGTGCCAGCTCCCCTAATCAGGCCAGCGGGGACGAGCAGTACTTC.

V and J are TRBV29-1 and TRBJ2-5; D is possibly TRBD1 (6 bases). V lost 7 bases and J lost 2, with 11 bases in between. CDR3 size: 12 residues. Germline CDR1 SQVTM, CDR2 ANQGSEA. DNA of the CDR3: TGCAGCGGCCAGGACAGTCAAGAGACCCAGTACTTC. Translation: CSGQDSQETQYF. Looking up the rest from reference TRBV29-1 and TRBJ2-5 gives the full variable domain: SAVISQKPSRDICQRGTSLTIQCQVDSQVTMMFWYRQQPGQSLTLIATANQGSEATYESGFVIDKFPISRPNLTFSTLTVSNMSPEDSSIYLCSGQDSQETQYFGPGTRLLVL.

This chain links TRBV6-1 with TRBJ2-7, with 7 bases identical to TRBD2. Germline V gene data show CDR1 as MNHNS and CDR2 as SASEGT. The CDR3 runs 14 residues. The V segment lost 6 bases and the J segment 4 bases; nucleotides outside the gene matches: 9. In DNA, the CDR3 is TGTGCCAGCAGCCCGGTAAGAGCGGGGTACGAGCAGTACTTC. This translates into CASSPVRAGYEQYF.

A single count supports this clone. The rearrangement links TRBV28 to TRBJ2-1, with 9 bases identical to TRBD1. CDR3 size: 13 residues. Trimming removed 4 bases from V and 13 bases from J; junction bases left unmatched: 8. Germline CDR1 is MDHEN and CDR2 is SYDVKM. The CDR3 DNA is TGTGCCAGCAGTTACGGGACAGGGAGTGTCCAGTTCTTC. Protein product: CASSYGTGSVQFF.

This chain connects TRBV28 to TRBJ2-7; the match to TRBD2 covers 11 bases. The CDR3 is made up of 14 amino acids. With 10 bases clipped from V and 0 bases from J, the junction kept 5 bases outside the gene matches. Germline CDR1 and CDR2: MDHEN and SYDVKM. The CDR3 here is CATSSGGLSYEQYF. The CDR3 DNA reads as TGTGCCACCTCTAGCGGGGGGCTCTCCTACGAGCAGTACTTC.

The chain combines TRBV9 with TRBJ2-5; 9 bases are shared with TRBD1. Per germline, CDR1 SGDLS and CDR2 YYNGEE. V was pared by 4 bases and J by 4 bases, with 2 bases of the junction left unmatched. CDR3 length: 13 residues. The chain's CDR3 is CASSRQGGETQYF. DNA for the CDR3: TGTGCCAGCAGCAGACAGGGGGGAGAGACCCAGTACTTC.

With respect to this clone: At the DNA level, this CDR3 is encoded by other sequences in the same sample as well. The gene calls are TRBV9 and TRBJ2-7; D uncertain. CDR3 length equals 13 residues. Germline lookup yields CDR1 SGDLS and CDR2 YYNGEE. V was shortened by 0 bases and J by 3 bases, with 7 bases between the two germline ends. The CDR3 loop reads CASSVGSSYEQYF. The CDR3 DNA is TGTGCCAGCAGCGTAGGGTCCAGCTACGAGCAGTACTTC.

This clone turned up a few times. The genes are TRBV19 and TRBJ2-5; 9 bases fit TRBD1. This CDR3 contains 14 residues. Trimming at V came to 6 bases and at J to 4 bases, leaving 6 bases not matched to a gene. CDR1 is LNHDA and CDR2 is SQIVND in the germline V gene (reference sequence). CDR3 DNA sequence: TGTGCCAGTAGGGACAGGGGACGGGGAGAGACCCAGTACTTC. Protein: CASRDRGRGETQYF.

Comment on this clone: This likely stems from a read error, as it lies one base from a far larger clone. The CDR3 here is CASSLAPRPGGINEQYF. The CDR3 DNA reads as TGCGCCAGCAGCCTGGCCCCCCGCCCGGGGGGGATCAACGAGCAGTACTTC. The chain joins TRBV4-1 to TRBJ2-7; 8 bases line up with TRBD2. Losses at the gene ends were 4 bases for V and 5 bases for J; bases not matched to a gene: 16. This CDR3 spans 17 amino acids. In germline, CDR1 is MGHRA, CDR2 YSYEKL.

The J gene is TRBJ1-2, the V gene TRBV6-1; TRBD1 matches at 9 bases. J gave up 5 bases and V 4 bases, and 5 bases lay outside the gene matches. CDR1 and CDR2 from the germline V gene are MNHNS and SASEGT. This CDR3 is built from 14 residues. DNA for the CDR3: TGTGCCAGCAGTGTGACAGGGGGGGGATATGGCTACACCTTC. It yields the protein CASSVTGGGYGYTF.

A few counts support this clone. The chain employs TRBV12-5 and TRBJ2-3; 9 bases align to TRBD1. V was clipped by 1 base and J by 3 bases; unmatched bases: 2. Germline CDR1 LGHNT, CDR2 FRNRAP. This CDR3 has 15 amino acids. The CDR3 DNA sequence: TGTGCTAGTGGTTTGGGGGACAGGGAAACAGATACGCAGTATTTT. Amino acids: CASGLGDRETDTQYF. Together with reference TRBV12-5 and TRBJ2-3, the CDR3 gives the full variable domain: DARVTQTPRHKVTEMGQEVTMRCQPILGHNTVFWYRQTMMQGLELLAYFRNRAPLDDSGMPKDRFSAEMPDATLATLKIQPSEPRDSAVYFCASGLGDRETDTQYFGPGTRLTVL.

The CDR3 DNA reads TGTGCCAGTAGTATAATACAGGGCTCGGCCGGGGAGCTGTTTTTT. Translating gives CASSIIQGSAGELFF. This chain connects TRBV19 to TRBJ2-2, with D possibly TRBD1 on 6 matching bases. Trimming shortened V by 2 bases and J by 6 bases, and 13 bases separated the two germline ends. The CDR3 covers 15 residues. CDR1 is LNHDA and CDR2 is SQIVND in the germline V gene (reference sequence).